The entry below gives a single T cell receptor (beta chain) sequence along with its context. No antigen is known for it. This sample stems from a study of post-analysis software for immune sequencing data. Study background: The disease courses covered relapsing-remitting, secondary progressive and progressive-relapsing multiple sclerosis.

V trimming: 6 bases; J trimming: 5 bases; junction bases outside the gene matches: 13. Germline lookup yields CDR1 MDHEN and CDR2 SYDVKM. The CDR3 has 16 amino acids. Study results and caveats: Samples from one preparation batch, clustered by F measure, grouped strongly together. The study found TRBV5-6, TRBV5-1 and TRBV20-1 among five or six TRBV segments more frequent in patients than controls. Significantly lower normalized Chao1 diversity was seen in multiple sclerosis patients than in controls.

Carried by the TCR beta cDNA libraries were unique molecular identifiers. TCRdb reprocessed the PCR reads via MiXCR and lists one record per CDR3 protein. Counted here are roughly 650,000 distinct CDR3 sequences, 55% to 60% occurring once; the ten biggest clones make up 11%. This chain connects TRBV28 to TRBJ2-5; 9 bases are shared with TRBD2. This clonotype originated in a girl aged 2 to 9 with multiple sclerosis. Sequenced sample: blood. CDR3 DNA: TGTGCCAGCAGCCGAGGGGGGACTAGCAAGTCCGAGACCCAGTACTTC. This codes for CASSRGGTSKSETQYF.